A single sample gave rise to the 29 T cell receptor beta chains below, sequenced in a study of neoadjuvant nivolumab and ipilimumab in lung cancer. The assay was immunoSEQ multiplex PCR, and TCRdb's table has in-frame clones only and misses some. The table lists over 25,000 clones, 76% of them singletons, with about 20% in the top ten. This material consisted of tumor tissue, taken after neoadjuvant nivolumab, alone or with ipilimumab, at or shortly before surgery. The receptors shown here come from an adult with non-small cell lung cancer.

The chain links TRBV6-5 to TRBJ2-5, with unresolved D. The CDR3 runs to 15 residues. Trimming removed 0 bases at V and 3 bases at J, with 11 bases between. Germline CDR1 is MNHEY and CDR2 is SVGAGI. CDR3 coding DNA: TGTGCCAGCAGTTACTCTCAGTACCCAAAAGAGACCCAGTACTTC. This codes for CASSYSQYPKETQYF.

This clone was found a few times. V and J are TRBV4-1 and TRBJ1-3; maybe TRBD1 (5 bases). Germline CDR1 reads MGHRA; CDR2 reads YSYEKL. Trimming stripped 4 bases from V and 1 base from J, with 14 bases between. This CDR3 is built from 16 residues. The CDR3 DNA is TGCGCCAGCAGCCTTTTGCCCCAGGGTTCTGGAAACACCATATATTTT. It encodes CASSLLPQGSGNTIYF.

The chain is built from TRBV14 and TRBJ2-7; D is perhaps TRBD1 or TRBD2 (6 bases each). The V end lost 1 base, the J end lost 2 bases, and 15 bases lay between the germline ends. Per the germline V gene, CDR1 is SGHDN and CDR2 is FVKESK. The CDR3 sequence is 16 residues long. The CDR3 here is CASSQGGGLRTYEQYF. The CDR3 DNA reads as TGTGCCAGCAGCCAAGGTGGGGGGCTAAGAACCTACGAGCAGTACTTC.

The sample holds one count of this clone. The genes are TRBV10-3 and TRBJ2-3; 8 bases line up with TRBD2. V was pared by 6 bases and J by 6 bases, with 17 bases of the junction left unmatched. Per germline, CDR1 ENHRY and CDR2 SYGVKD. The CDR3 loop spans 17 amino acids. CDR3 amino acids: CAISLTPTSASPDTQYF. The DNA of the CDR3 is TGTGCCATCAGCCTGACCCCGACTAGCGCATCTCCCGATACGCAGTATTTT.

This CDR3 reads CASSPFPTYEQYF. CDR3 sequence (DNA): TGCGCCAGCAGCCCTTTCCCGACCTACGAGCAGTACTTC. The V gene is TRBV5-1, the J gene TRBJ2-7, with no clear D. The V end was cut by 4 bases, the J end by 2 bases, with 10 bases between. CDR1 and CDR2 from the germline V gene are SGHRS and YFSETQ. The CDR3 has 13 amino acids.

The chain is built from TRBV5-4 and TRBJ2-3, with 7 positions matching TRBD2. V lost 4 bases to trimming and J lost 2 bases; unmatched junction nucleotides: 7. Per the germline V gene, CDR1 is SGHNT and CDR2 is YYREEE (reference sequence). The CDR3 runs to 15 residues. The CDR3 bases are TGTGCCAGCAGCCTCAAGCGGGGTGACACAGATACGCAGTATTTT. Its protein product is CASSLKRGDTDTQYF.

The V gene is TRBV5-5, the J gene TRBJ1-2; D ambiguous. Trimming cost V 2 bases and J 4 bases, with 6 bases left between them. The CDR3 length is 12 residues. Germline assignment: CDR1 SGHKS and CDR2 YYEKEE (reference sequence). This chain's CDR3 is CASSFSFYGYTF. DNA of the CDR3: TGTGCCAGCAGCTTCAGCTTCTATGGCTACACCTTC.

J is TRBJ1-2 and V is TRBV4-3; 9 bases are a match to TRBD1. The J segment lost 2 bases and the V segment lost 1 base, leaving 5 bases of the junction unmatched. The germline V gene encodes CDR1 LGHNA and CDR2 YSLEER. This CDR3 region has 16 residues. The CDR3 DNA is TGCGCCAGCAGCCAAGGACAGGGGGTTGGGAACTATGGCTACACCTTC. Its translation: CASSQGQGVGNYGYTF.

This clone was picked up a small number of times. The chain carries TRBV4-3 and TRBJ1-4; maybe TRBD1 (5 bases). Trimming removed 0 bases at V and 6 bases at J, with 8 bases between. CDR3 length equals 14 residues. CDR1 LGHNA and CDR2 YSLEER come from the germline V gene. DNA for the CDR3: TGCGCCAGCAGCCAAGATGGCAGGGATGAAAAACTGTTTTTT. Translating gives CASSQDGRDEKLFF.

V and J are TRBV5-4 and TRBJ2-2; perhaps TRBD1 as D (5 bases). Germline loops: CDR1 SGHNT, CDR2 YYREEE (reference sequence). This CDR3 comprises 16 residues. Deletions cut 0 bases from V and 0 bases from J, with 9 bases between. CDR3 coding DNA: TGTGCCAGCAGCTTGGAACCAGGGACGAACACCGGGGAGCTGTTTTTT. It translates to CASSLEPGTNTGELFF.

V and J are TRBV11-2 and TRBJ1-5; D is unclear. Germline V gene sequence: CDR1 SGHAT, CDR2 FQNNGV. V lost 1 base and J 6 bases, leaving 7 bases between the germline ends. The CDR3 runs 13 residues. The CDR3 reads CASSLAVSQPQHF. CDR3 sequence (DNA): TGTGCCAGCAGCTTAGCAGTGAGTCAGCCCCAGCATTTT.

V usage is TRBV11-1 and J usage is TRBJ1-1; perhaps TRBD1 as D (5 bases). V lost 0 bases, J lost 3 bases, and 8 bases lay in between. This CDR3 is 14 amino acids long. Germline CDR1 and CDR2: SGHAT and FQDESV (reference sequence). Written as DNA, the CDR3 is TGTGCCAGCAGCTTAGCCGGGGGACACACTGAAGCTTTCTTT. This gives the protein CASSLAGGHTEAFF.

The J gene is TRBJ1-2, the V gene TRBV5-4, with D possibly matching TRBD1 (5 bases). Trimming shortened V by 0 bases and J by 6 bases, and 12 bases separated the two germline ends. Germline loops: CDR1 SGHNT, CDR2 YYREEE (reference sequence). The CDR3 totals 14 residues. The CDR3 sequence is CASSLAFGAHGYTF. The CDR3 region has the DNA TGTGCCAGCAGCTTGGCCTTCGGGGCTCATGGCTACACCTTC.

This sequence joins TRBV5-4 and TRBJ2-7; maybe TRBD1 (6 bases). The V end was cut by 1 base, the J end by 7 bases, with 15 bases between. CDR1 SGHNT and CDR2 YYREEE come from the germline V gene (reference sequence). This CDR3 has 14 residues. For the CDR3, the DNA is TGTGCCAGCAGCTTGCTTGCAGGGGTGAGGGAGCAGTACTTC. It specifies CASSLLAGVREQYF.

V and J are TRBV18 and TRBJ1-6; 7 bases are a match to TRBD1. Trimming removed 6 bases from V and 7 bases from J; junction bases left unmatched: 9. The germline gives CDR1 KGHSH, CDR2 LQKENI. This CDR3 contains 15 residues. CDR3 region: CASSSSTGINSPLHF. CDR3 sequence (DNA): TGTGCCAGCTCCTCCTCGACAGGGATAAATTCACCCCTCCACTTT.

The chain has TRBV25-1 and TRBJ1-2, with D unresolved. There are 16 residues in the CDR3. CDR1 is MGHDK, CDR2 SYGVNS, per germline. V was shortened by 3 bases and J by 5 bases, with 19 bases between the two germline ends. The CDR3 loop reads CASSDERTGFGYGYTF. DNA for the CDR3: TGTGCCAGCAGTGACGAAAGGACCGGATTTGGGTATGGCTACACCTTC.

The genes are TRBV30 and TRBJ1-3; unclear D gene. The CDR3 runs to 12 residues. The V gene lost 3 bases and the J gene lost 4 bases, with 7 bases spanning the gap. The germline CDR1 and CDR2 sequences are GTSNPN and SVGIG (reference sequence). This chain's CDR3 is CAWRPHGNTIYF. CDR3 in DNA: TGTGCCTGGAGACCTCACGGAAACACCATATATTTT.

This chain links TRBV10-3 with TRBJ2-1, with TRBD2 matching 11 bases. The CDR3 consists of 13 residues. Germline assignment: CDR1 ENHRY and CDR2 SYGVKD. Trimming removed 10 bases from V and 4 bases from J; junction bases left unmatched: 3. Here the CDR3 reads CASSGGAYNEQFF. DNA of the CDR3: TGTGCCAGTAGCGGGGGGGCTTACAATGAGCAGTTCTTC.

The rearrangement joins TRBV7-9 to TRBJ2-2; TRBD1 matches 8 bases. The CDR3 runs to 17 residues. In germline, CDR1 is SEHNR, CDR2 FQNEAQ (reference sequence). Trimming cost V 5 bases and J 4 bases; bases outside gene matches: 12. CDR3 protein: CASSPSVGQGGTGELFF. CDR3 DNA: TGTGCCAGCAGCCCGTCGGTTGGACAGGGCGGCACCGGGGAGCTGTTTTTT.

This clone occurred once. The rearrangement joins TRBV11-2 to TRBJ2-7; D is possibly TRBD2 (7 bases). This CDR3 comprises 16 residues. Germline CDR1 is SGHAT and CDR2 is FQNNGV. V lost 5 bases and J 0 bases, leaving 17 bases between the germline ends. The CDR3 DNA sequence: TGTGCCAGCAGCGGAGTGGGACGGGGGGCCTCCTACGAGCAGTACTTC. Its translation is CASSGVGRGASYEQYF.

The chain employs TRBV18 and TRBJ1-4, with D perhaps TRBD1 (6 bases). The germline V gene has CDR1 KGHSH and CDR2 LQKENI. This CDR3 has 12 residues. V was cut by 6 bases and J by 8 bases, with 10 bases left in between. The CDR3 DNA sequence: TGTGCCAGCTCCTCTGACAGGGAAAAACTGTTTTTT. Encoded protein: CASSSDREKLFF. Using reference TRBV18 and TRBJ1-4 for the parts outside the CDR3, the full variable domain is NAGVMQNPRHLVRRRGQEARLRCSPMKGHSHVYWYRQLPEEGLKFMVYLQKENIIDESGMPKERFSAEFPKEGPSILRIQQVVRGDSAAYFCASSSDREKLFFGSGTQLSVL.

The chain links TRBV18 to TRBJ1-2; 7 nucleotides align to TRBD1. V shed 5 bases and J 5 bases; nucleotides not matched to a gene: 11. The germline gives CDR1 KGHSH, CDR2 LQKENI. This CDR3 is 15 amino acids long. The CDR3 region has the DNA TGTGCCAGCTCAACTGGGACAGCTTCTCCTTATGGCTACACCTTC. It yields the protein CASSTGTASPYGYTF.

The chain has TRBV11-1 and TRBJ2-7, with unresolved D. The CDR3 length is 12 residues. Trimming took off 6 bases at V and 4 bases at J, with 10 bases between the two ends. CDR1 is SGHAT, CDR2 FQDESV, per germline (reference sequence). The CDR3 sequence is CASSPGRYEQYF. CDR3 nucleotide sequence: TGTGCCAGCAGTCCTGGGCGTTACGAGCAGTACTTC.

V usage is TRBV5-1 and J usage is TRBJ1-1; the D is unclear. The CDR3 is 12 amino acids. Trimming shortened V by 3 bases and J by 1 base, and 4 bases separated the two germline ends. Germline values: CDR1 SGHRS, CDR2 YFSETQ. Here the CDR3 reads CASSSGNTEAFF. The CDR3 DNA is TGCGCCAGCAGCTCAGGGAACACTGAAGCTTTCTTT.

The CDR3: CASSLLAGGNNEQFF. The CDR3 nucleotides read TGTGCCAGCAGTCTACTAGCGGGGGGTAACAATGAGCAGTTCTTC. This chain joins TRBV6-1 and TRBJ2-1, with 12 bases lining up with TRBD2. The CDR3 length is 15 residues. V shed 5 bases, J shed 5 bases, and the junction held 4 bases outside the gene matches. The V gene's germline CDR1 is MNHNS and CDR2 SASEGT.

V gene TRBV7-9 combines with J gene TRBJ1-6, with TRBD1 as a possible D gene (5 bases). V lost 5 bases and J 10 bases, leaving 15 bases between the germline ends. Per the germline V gene, CDR1 is SEHNR and CDR2 is FQNEAQ (reference sequence). This CDR3 is 14 amino acids long. The chain's CDR3 is CASSQGSGTSPLHF. The CDR3 DNA reads as TGTGCCAGCAGCCAGGGAAGCGGAACCTCACCCCTCCACTTT.

V is TRBV5-5 and J is TRBJ1-2; D gene unclear. The CDR3 is 11 amino acids. Germline assignment: CDR1 SGHKS and CDR2 YYEKEE (reference sequence). The germline V and J ends were trimmed by 6 bases and 8 bases, with 11 bases remaining between them. DNA of the CDR3: TGTGCCAGCAACGGGGAAGTCGGCTACACCTTC. Its translation is CASNGEVGYTF.

The chain couples TRBV11-1 to TRBJ2-1; 12 bases are a match to TRBD2. This CDR3 is 15 amino acids long. Per germline, CDR1 SGHAT and CDR2 FQDESV (reference sequence). Trimming cost V 3 bases and J 7 bases; bases outside gene matches: 4. The CDR3 region has the DNA TGTGCCAGCAGCTTGCTAGCGGGGGGGAATAATGAGCAGTTCTTC. Translation gives CASSLLAGGNNEQFF.

This clone has only a few counts. The DNA for the CDR3 is TGTGCCAGCAGCTTGGTCAACAGCTATGGCTACACCTTC. It specifies CASSLVNSYGYTF. The chain has TRBV5-6 and TRBJ1-2; unclear D gene. With 0 bases removed from V and 4 bases from J, the gap between germline ends came to 7 bases. Germline CDR1 is SGHDT and CDR2 is YYEEEE. The CDR3 loop spans 13 amino acids. Drawing the rest from reference TRBV5-6 and TRBJ1-2, the complete variable domain is DAGVTQSPTHLIKTRGQQVTLRCSPKSGHDTVSWYQQALGQGPQFIFQYYEEEERQRGNFPDRFSGHQFPNYSSELNVNALLLGDSALYLCASSLVNSYGYTFGSGTRLTVV.